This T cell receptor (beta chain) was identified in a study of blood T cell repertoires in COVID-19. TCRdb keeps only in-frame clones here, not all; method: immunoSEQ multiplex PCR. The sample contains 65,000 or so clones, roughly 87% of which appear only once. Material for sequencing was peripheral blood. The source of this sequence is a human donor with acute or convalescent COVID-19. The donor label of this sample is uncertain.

The CDR3 sequence is CASSPYQGNMEGEKLFF. CDR3 sequence (DNA): TGTGCCAGCAGTCCATATCAGGGAAATATGGAAGGTGAAAAACTGTTTTTT. The V call is TRBV25-1, the J call TRBJ1-4; D perhaps matches TRBD1 (5 bases). Germline V CDR1 and CDR2: MGHDK, SYGVNS. V was pared by 5 bases and J by 7 bases, with 23 bases between. The CDR3 has 17 residues.